This record concerns one T cell receptor beta chain sequence. Primed by a sample-barcoded 5' primer and a J-beta primer mix, a second PCR proceeded for roughly 7 to 12 cycles. From the 5' RACE reads, TCRdb called clonotypes with MiXCR, one entry per CDR3 protein. The data hold around 1.7 million distinct CDR3 sequences, with 28% observed a single time. This sample was included in a study of blood T cells in healthy people across ages. The J segment lost 4 bases and the V segment lost 4 bases, leaving 3 bases of the junction unmatched. CDR3 length: 14 residues. CDR1 is MNHNS, CDR2 SASEGT, per germline.

The receptor was isolated from a woman in her twenties or thirties in good health. V is TRBV6-1 and J is TRBJ1-5, with 8 positions matching TRBD1. The sequenced sample consisted of blood. CDR3 DNA sequence: TGTGCCAGCAGTGGAAGGGACAGGAATCAGCCCCAGCATTTT. Encoded protein: CASSGRDRNQPQHF.